These 9 T cell receptor beta chains came from one sample sequenced in a study of a mutant IDH1 vaccine in newly diagnosed glioma. Method: immunoSEQ multiplex PCR; TCRdb's copy keeps in-frame clones and lacks some. This sample has about 54,000 clones; roughly 84% occur once, and the top ten carry around 4.1%. Sample time point: week 35, safety follow-up. One vaccine dose held 300 ug of mutant IDH1 20-mer peptide and came with topical imiquimod. Antigens for these TCRs are unknown. Sequencing was performed on PBMCs, taken from a glioma patient whose treatment included an IDH1 peptide vaccine. These receptors all stem from a woman aged 18-29 years with glioma.

The V gene is TRBV19, the J gene TRBJ2-7; D remains ambiguous. CDR1 and CDR2 (germline): LNHDA, SQIVND (reference sequence). V dropped 3 bases and J dropped 3 bases, with 15 bases sitting between them. CDR3 length: 15 amino acids. The CDR3 coding sequence is TGTGCCAGTAGTATGGCGCGGCGGACCGACTACGAGCAGTACTTC. It specifies CASSMARRTDYEQYF.

The chain recombines TRBV25-1 with TRBJ1-3; D remains unclear. V was trimmed by 8 bases and J by 2 bases, leaving 13 bases between them. Germline V lookup: CDR1 MGHDK, CDR2 SYGVNS. This CDR3 contains 14 residues. The chain's CDR3 is CASGSFGPGNTIYF. The CDR3 nucleotides are TGTGCCAGCGGTTCCTTTGGGCCTGGAAACACCATATATTTT.

V gene TRBV6-5 combines with J gene TRBJ2-7; 12 nucleotides match TRBD2. This CDR3 is 16 amino acids long. The ends lost 2 bases at V and 3 bases at J; junction bases unmatched: 5. CDR1 is MNHEY and CDR2 is SVGAGI in the germline V gene. CDR3 in amino acids: CASSYLAGGPHYEQYF. The CDR3 DNA reads as TGTGCCAGCAGTTACCTAGCGGGAGGGCCTCACTACGAGCAGTACTTC.

This sequence joins TRBV6-5 and TRBJ2-7; 7 nucleotides match TRBD1. There are 14 residues in the CDR3. Germline loops: CDR1 MNHEY, CDR2 SVGAGI. The V and J ends lost 4 bases and 3 bases, in that order; junction bases with no gene match: 6. The CDR3 sequence is CASSSRQGRYEQYF. Here the CDR3 DNA reads TGTGCCAGCAGTTCGAGACAGGGTCGCTACGAGCAGTACTTC.

The chain combines TRBV6-5 with TRBJ1-1; D remains ambiguous. CDR3 length: 11 amino acids. Per the germline V gene, CDR1 is MNHEY and CDR2 is SVGAGI. V was pared by 5 bases and J by 3 bases, with 4 bases between. Here the CDR3 DNA reads TGTGCCAGCAGTAGCTACACTGAAGCTTTCTTT. It codes for CASSSYTEAFF.

The chain couples TRBV6-5 to TRBJ1-5; maybe TRBD1 (6 bases). CDR1 and CDR2 from the germline V gene are MNHEY and SVGAGI. Trimming cost V 5 bases and J 4 bases, with 12 bases left between them. The CDR3 spans 14 residues. The CDR3 sequence is CASSRTVNNQPQHF. CDR3 nucleotide sequence: TGTGCCAGCAGTCGGACAGTTAATAATCAGCCCCAGCATTTT.

CDR3 DNA sequence: TGTGCCAGCAGCTTAGGTACAGCCACCGGGGAGCTGTTTTTT. Residues: CASSLGTATGELFF. The chain links TRBV7-8 to TRBJ2-2; D gene ambiguous. Trimming took off 1 base at V and 4 bases at J, with 7 bases between the two ends. Germline V lookup: CDR1 SGHVS, CDR2 FQNEAQ. The CDR3 length is 14 residues. Full variable domain (rest looked up from reference TRBV7-8 and TRBJ2-2): GAGVSQSPRYKVAKRGQDVALRCDPISGHVSLFWYQQALGQGPEFLTYFQNEAQLDKSGLPSDRFFAERPEGSVSTLKIQRTQQEDSAVYLCASSLGTATGELFFGEGSRLTVL.

The table lists this clone with a count of one. The genes are TRBV27 and TRBJ1-5; TRBD1 aligns across 7 bases. V lost 5 bases, J lost 3 bases, and 4 bases stayed unmatched. The CDR3 runs to 14 residues. Germline V lookup: CDR1 MNHEY, CDR2 SMNVEV (reference sequence). The CDR3 spells CASSLGQANQPQHF. The DNA for the CDR3 is TGTGCCAGCAGTCTAGGACAGGCCAATCAGCCCCAGCATTTT.

The V gene is TRBV12-5, the J gene TRBJ2-7; no definite D call. Germline V gene sequence: CDR1 LGHNT, CDR2 FRNRAP. Between the trimmed V and J ends, which lost 1 base and 4 bases, there was a span of 5 bases. The CDR3 totals 12 residues. CDR3 protein: CASGLAQYEQYF. For the CDR3, the DNA is TGTGCTAGTGGTTTGGCTCAGTACGAGCAGTACTTC.